The 10 T cell receptor beta chains presented below share a single source sample, sequenced in a study of human T cells and chemical hapten exposure. Regarding time point: patch test 3, about 24 weeks after DPC sensitization. Treatment specified: therapeutic diphenylcyclopropenone sensitization with weekly scalp DPC. TCRdb reprocessed the RACE reads via MiXCR and lists one record per CDR3 protein. The profile shows tens of thousands of distinct CDR3 sequences, 11% of them singletons. Sample: whole blood, taken in connection with sensitization to the hapten diphenylcyclopropenone (DPC). The receptors were gathered from a woman between 50 and 59 years old with alopecia areata. Some clones in this sample may be carry-over from other donors' samples.

This sequence joins TRBV7-9 and TRBJ2-7, with D possibly TRBD1 on 5 matching bases. Germline values: CDR1 SEHNR, CDR2 FQNEAQ (reference sequence). V was cut by 1 base and J by 13 bases, with 11 bases left in between. The CDR3 runs to 11 residues. CDR3 residues: CASSLGFRVYF. DNA of the CDR3: TGTGCCAGCAGCTTAGGCTTCAGGGTCTACTTC.

The chain has TRBV28 and TRBJ2-5, with D possibly called TRBD1 or TRBD2 (6 bases each). The V end lost 6 bases, the J end lost 1 base, and 9 bases lay between the germline ends. The CDR3 has 13 residues. In germline, CDR1 is MDHEN, CDR2 SYDVKM. CDR3 protein: CASRGGPQETQYF. Written as DNA, the CDR3 is TGTGCCAGCAGGGGGGGCCCCCAAGAGACCCAGTACTTC.

The V gene is TRBV20-1, the J gene TRBJ2-1; TRBD2 aligns across 7 bases. V shed 6 bases and J 7 bases; nucleotides not matched to a gene: 18. Germline assignment: CDR1 DFQATT and CDR2 SNEGSKA (reference sequence). CDR3 size: 16 residues. The CDR3 DNA reads as TGCAGTGCGGGAGGGGCGGGGAGCCCCTTAGGAAATGAGCAGTTCTTC. The encoded protein is CSAGGAGSPLGNEQFF.

The table lists this clonotype with a few counts. The chain combines TRBV5-1 with TRBJ1-1; D gene unclear. V dropped 4 bases and J dropped 1 base, with 11 bases sitting between them. The CDR3 has 14 residues. CDR1 is SGHRS, CDR2 YFSETQ, per germline. DNA of the CDR3: TGCGCCAGCAGCCGCTTGGAACCGAACACTGAAGCTTTCTTT. Amino acids: CASSRLEPNTEAFF.

This clonotype has at least ten counts. Here the CDR3 reads CASSRGGRERAPLHF. The CDR3 DNA reads as TGTGCCAGCAGCCGGGGGGGCCGGGAGAGGGCACCCCTCCACTTT. The genes are TRBV7-2 and TRBJ1-6; TRBD1 is a possible D gene (6 bases). V lost 5 bases and J lost 11, with 19 bases in between. The germline CDR1 and CDR2 sequences are SGHTA and FQGNSA. This CDR3 spans 15 amino acids. The full variable domain, with the rest looked up from reference TRBV7-2 and TRBJ1-6, is GAGVSQSPSNKVTEKGKDVELRCDPISGHTALYWYRQSLGQGLEFLIYFQGNSAPDKSGLPSDRFSAERTGGSVSTLTIQRTQQEDSAVYLCASSRGGRERAPLHFGNGTRLTVT.

This clonotype was observed at least ten times. This chain uses TRBV29-1 with TRBJ1-2; D is undetermined. The CDR3 is 13 amino acids. The V and J ends lost 3 bases and 6 bases respectively, with 14 bases between them. CDR1 is SQVTM and CDR2 is ANQGSEA in the germline V gene. Here the CDR3 DNA reads TGCAGCGTTGAGGAACCGTGGACGGATGGCTACACCTTC. Protein sequence: CSVEEPWTDGYTF.

The J gene is TRBJ2-7, the V gene TRBV28; 12 bases map to TRBD1. Trimming at V came to 7 bases and at J to 4 bases, leaving 8 bases not matched to a gene. Germline V CDR1 and CDR2: MDHEN, SYDVKM. The CDR3 is 15 residues long. CDR3 in amino acids: CASTDRDRGRYEQYF. The CDR3 region has the DNA TGTGCCAGCACCGACCGGGACAGGGGGCGATACGAGCAGTACTTC.

The sample holds many counts of this clonotype. The chain is built from TRBV20-1 and TRBJ2-7; 9 bases match TRBD1. This CDR3 has 17 amino acids. The J segment lost 3 bases and the V segment lost 6 bases, leaving 18 bases of the junction unmatched. The germline gives CDR1 DFQATT, CDR2 SNEGSKA (reference sequence). Written as DNA, the CDR3 is TGCAGTGCATTACCGGGACAGGGTTGGTCCGCCGGCTACGAGCAGTACTTC. Translating gives CSALPGQGWSAGYEQYF.

Ten or more counts support this clonotype. The V and J genes are TRBV18 and TRBJ2-2, with TRBD2 matching over 9 bases. The CDR3 spans 13 residues. V gave up 5 bases and J gave up 7 bases; unmatched junction bases: 2. Germline V gene lookup returns CDR1 KGHSH and CDR2 LQKENI. CDR3 region: CASSSTSGGELFF. The CDR3 coding sequence is TGTGCCAGCTCATCGACTAGCGGCGGGGAGCTGTTTTTT.

This clonotype was observed many times. This chain connects TRBV20-1 to TRBJ2-7, with D uncertain. Trimming pared 3 bases from V and 2 bases from J, leaving 11 bases between. CDR3 length: 13 amino acids. CDR1 is DFQATT, CDR2 SNEGSKA, per germline (reference sequence). CDR3 loop: CSASSAETYEQYF. The DNA of the CDR3 is TGCAGTGCTAGCTCCGCGGAAACCTACGAGCAGTACTTC.